The clone carrying this T cell receptor (beta chain) came up once. The J segment lost 1 base and the V segment lost 5 bases, leaving 7 bases of the junction unmatched. Germline V gene data show CDR1 as MNHEY and CDR2 as SVGAGI. This CDR3 contains 15 residues. These data originate in a study of cytomegalovirus exposure and HLA in healthy donors. Amplification used 60 Vbeta primers and 13 Jbeta primers. The data were produced by immunoSEQ multiplex PCR, yet TCRdb's version contains in-frame clones alone and is incomplete. The repertoire holds 120,000 to 150,000 clones, 70% to 85% seen once, with less than 4% in the top ten.

This rearrangement joins TRBV6-5 to TRBJ1-1, with TRBD1 identical over 7 bases. The sequencing sample was made of PBMCs. The receptor comes from a male donor in good health and CMV-seronegative. The CDR3 sequence is CASSRRGGSNTEAFF. The CDR3 DNA sequence: TGTGCCAGCAGTAGAAGAGGGGGCTCGAACACTGAAGCTTTCTTT.